This TCR beta chain was recorded in a study of shared clonotypes between healthy human individuals. Germline V gene sequence: CDR1 MNHNS, CDR2 SASEGT. Trimming removed 4 bases at V and 1 base at J, with 8 bases between. The CDR3 is 14 residues long. Details on this clone: The same CDR3 arises from other DNA sequences in this sample as well.

Assay: immunoSEQ multiplex PCR; the TCRdb copy retains only in-frame clones and omits some. The sample has some 2,000,000 clones, nearly 97% seen once. This TCR came from a man aged 18 to 35 in good health. Source material: naive CD4+ T cells sorted from blood. The sample's subset: CD45RA+ positively selected. The rearrangement links TRBV6-1 to TRBJ1-3; D is perhaps TRBD1 (5 bases). The CDR3 protein is CASSAGGSGNTIYF. The DNA of the CDR3 is TGTGCCAGCAGTGCCGGGGGATCTGGAAACACCATATATTTT.